The rows below give T cell receptor beta chains drawn from one sample of a study of tumor and adjacent non-tumor tissue in lung cancer. TCRdb fed the multiplex PCR reads into MiXCR, producing one record per CDR3 protein. The profile shows approximately 100,000 distinct CDR3 sequences, around three fifths of them singletons. The sample comprised distant non-tumor lung tissue. The receptors originated from a man younger than 40 with non-small cell lung cancer. CDR3s include the opening cysteine and the closing phenylalanine or tryptophan. The D gene is left open where the match is weak. Expanded clones are given a class, and other clones once, few, many or no size at all.

V gene	clone size	J gene	D gene	CDR3 protein	CDR3 DNA
TRBV11-2	once	TRBJ2-7	NA	CAISLDRYTYYEQYF	TGTGCCATCAGCTTAGATCGATACACCTACTACGAGCAGTACTTC
TRBV6-6	NA	TRBJ1-1	NA	CTSSAAGIREAFF	TGTACCAGCAGCGCAGCAGGAATTCGGGAAGCTTTCTTT
TRBV20-1	NA	TRBJ2-7	NA	CSARVAEMVYEQYF	TGCAGTGCTAGAGTGGCGGAGATGGTTTACGAGCAGTACTTC
TRBV6-2/TRBV6-3	NA	TRBJ1-2	NA	CTSSYLGTNYGYTF	TGTACCAGCAGCTACCTAGGCACGAACTATGGCTACACCTTC
TRBV6-6	NA	TRBJ1-6	NA	CASRQVTGSSPLHF	TGTGCCAGCCGCCAGGTGACGGGGTCTTCACCCCTCCACTTT
TRBV6-5	NA	TRBJ2-7	NA	CACSRHGISYEQYF	TGTGCCTGCAGTAGACATGGTATCTCCTACGAGCAGTACTTC
TRBV11-2	few	TRBJ2-3	TRBD2	CANSLSIAGGPTDTQYF	TGTGCTAACAGCTTATCCATAGCGGGAGGGCCGACAGATACGCAGTATTTT
TRBV6-5	many	TRBJ2-5	NA	CASSYSKGETQYF	TGTGCCAGCAGTTACTCGAAGGGAGAGACCCAGTACTTC
TRBV7-2	many	TRBJ1-6	NA	CASSEGISSPLHF	TGTGCCAGCAGCGAAGGGATTAGCTCACCCCTCCACTTT
TRBV7-8	NA	TRBJ2-3	NA	CASSLTGVGGTTDTQYF	TGTGCCAGCAGCTTAACGGGGGTGGGCGGGACCACAGATACGCAGTATTTT
TRBV5-4	NA	TRBJ2-1	NA	CASSLTVYNEQFF	TGTGCCAGCAGCTTGACGGTCTACAATGAGCAGTTCTTC
TRBV6-5	NA	TRBJ2-2	NA	CASNYLLGELSF	TGTGCCAGCAATTACTTGCTCGGGGAGCTGTCTTTT
TRBV11-1	NA	TRBJ1-2	TRBD1	CARSPRRTGLYGYTF	TGTGCCAGGAGCCCACGGAGGACAGGACTCTATGGCTACACCTTC